This T cell receptor beta chain was retrieved from a study of beta chain features in type 1 diabetes. In the study overall: Roughly 110,000,000 sorted cells were examined across all samples. Study results and limitations: Shortening that was moderate but significant affected the TCRB CDR3s of Type 1 diabetes patients in all four CD4+ subsets. Relative to healthy donors, patients appeared to have naive, central memory and Treg TCRB repertoires that were more similar.

Expressed TCRB transcripts were sequenced because the isolated RNA had all been reverse transcribed beforehand. TCRdb's table, derived via immunoSEQ multiplex PCR, lists solely in-frame clones and lacks some. The sample lists 550,000 to 850,000 clones, about an eighth occurring once. This CDR3 has 15 residues. The germline CDR1 and CDR2 sequences are SGDLS and YYNGEE. Unmatched junction bases numbered 7, after V lost 4 bases and J lost 5 bases. This clone was observed a handful of times. Its antigen is not identified. The clonotype comes from a man aged 18 to 30 with type 1 diabetes. The V call is TRBV9, the J call TRBJ1-4; 8 bases match TRBD1. The source material was naive CD4+ T cells from blood. The CDR3 loop is CASSPRQGSNEKLFF. DNA of the CDR3: TGTGCCAGCAGCCCTCGACAGGGGTCGAATGAAAAACTGTTTTTT.